The following is a TCR beta chain sequence with its context. The sample originates from a study of T cells in Graves' hyperthyroidism and ophthalmopathy. This CDR3 has 17 residues. Between the trimmed V and J ends, which lost 6 bases and 4 bases, there was a span of 21 bases. Germline V CDR1 and CDR2: SGHVS, FNYEAQ. The TCR beta CDR3 regions underwent amplification using RNA transcripts as the source. HTBI primers drove first-round RT-PCR of the TCR CDR3. TCRdb recomputed calls from the multiplex PCR reads with MiXCR, one row per CDR3 protein. This sample has around 540,000 distinct CDR3 sequences, with roughly 46% found just once.

What was sequenced was peripheral blood or thyroid tissue (not recorded which). The V call is TRBV7-6, the J call TRBJ2-2; D is unresolved. The clonotype originates from a woman aged 18 to 35 with Graves' hyperthyroidism. In DNA form, the CDR3 reads TGTGCCAGCAGGCTCCCGATTGACTCCGCCGGCACCGGGGAGCTGTTTTTT. Translation: CASRLPIDSAGTGELFF.